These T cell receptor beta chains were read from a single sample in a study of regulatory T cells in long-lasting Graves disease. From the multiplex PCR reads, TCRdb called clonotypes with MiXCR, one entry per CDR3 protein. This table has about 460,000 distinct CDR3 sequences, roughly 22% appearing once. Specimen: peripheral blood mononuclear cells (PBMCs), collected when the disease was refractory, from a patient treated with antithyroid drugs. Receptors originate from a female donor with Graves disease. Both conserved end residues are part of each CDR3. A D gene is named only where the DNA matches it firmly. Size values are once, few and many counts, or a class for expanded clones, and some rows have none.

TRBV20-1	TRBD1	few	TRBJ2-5	TGCAGTGCTGTCTACTGGACAGGGGGCTATGAGACCCAGTACTTC	CSAVYWTGGYETQYF
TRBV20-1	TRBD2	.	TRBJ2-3	TGCAGTGCTAGGAGAGCGACTAGCGGGAGTCGGGCAGATACGCAGTATTTT	CSARRATSGSRADTQYF
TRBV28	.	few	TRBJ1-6	TGTGCCAGCAGGACGGAAAGCTCCTATAATTCACCCCTCCACTTT	CASRTESSYNSPLHF
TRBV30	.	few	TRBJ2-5	TGTGCCTGGAGTCCCCAGGGAGTCTTTGAGACCCAGTACTTC	CAWSPQGVFETQYF
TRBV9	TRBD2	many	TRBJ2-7	TGTGCCAGCAGCGTAGCCGCGGGAGGGCCGTACGAGCAGTACTTC	CASSVAAGGPYEQYF
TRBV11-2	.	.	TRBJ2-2	TGTGCCAGCAGCTTAGTCGCGGTCACCAGGGAGCTGTTTTTT	CASSLVAVTRELFF
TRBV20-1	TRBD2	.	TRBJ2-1	TGCAGTGCTAGACGACTAGCGGGAGCCTACAATGAGCAGTTCTTC	CSARRLAGAYNEQFF
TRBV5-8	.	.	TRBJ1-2	TGTGCCAGCAGCCCCTTTAGGGGAACAGGGCTTACTAACTATGGCTACACCTTC	CASSPFRGTGLTNYGYTF
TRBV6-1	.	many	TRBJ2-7	TGTGAGAGCCGGGGGGCGGTCTACGAGCAGTACTTC	CESRGAVYEQYF
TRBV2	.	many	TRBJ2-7	TGTGCCAGCATCAGGGGGGAGCCCTACGAGCAGTACTTC	CASIRGEPYEQYF
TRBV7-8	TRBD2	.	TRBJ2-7	TGTGCCAGTATCGAAACACCGACCACGGGACTAGCGGGAGGGGTGAACGAGCAGTACTTC	CASIETPTTGLAGGVNEQYF
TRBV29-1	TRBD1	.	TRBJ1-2	TGCAGCGTTGAAGAAAAGGGACAGGGGTTTGGCTACACCTTC	CSVEEKGQGFGYTF
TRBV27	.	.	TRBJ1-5	TGTGCCGGCAGTTTGTTCCGGGACCGGAGCAATCAGCCCCAGCATTTT	CAGSLFRDRSNQPQHF
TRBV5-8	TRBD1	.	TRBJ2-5	TGTGCCAGCAGCCTACAGGGGGATGAGACCCAGTACTTC	CASSLQGDETQYF
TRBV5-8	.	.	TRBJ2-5	TGTGCCAGCAGCTTGGCCGGGTCGACTGACGGGGGTGCCCAGTACTTC	CASSLAGSTDGGAQYF
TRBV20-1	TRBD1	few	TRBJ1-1	TGCAGTGCTAGATTGACAGGGCAGTGGGAAGCTTTCTTT	CSARLTGQWEAFF
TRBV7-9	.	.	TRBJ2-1	TGTGCCAGCAGCCACCCAACCGACAGACTCGATGAGCAGTTCTTC	CASSHPTDRLDEQFF
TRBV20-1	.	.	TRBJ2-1	TGCAGTGCTAGAGGGGCGTATTCCTACAATGAGCAGTTCTTC	CSARGAYSYNEQFF
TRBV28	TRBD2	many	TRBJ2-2	TGTGCCAGCAGTTTCGGGCAGCCGGGACTAGCGGGAAGAACCGGGGAGCTGTTTTTT	CASSFGQPGLAGRTGELFF
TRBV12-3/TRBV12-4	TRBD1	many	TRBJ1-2	TGTGCCAGCAGTTCGTGGGACAGGCCCCAAGCGGGCTACACCTTC	CASSSWDRPQAGYTF
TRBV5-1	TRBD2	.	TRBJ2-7	TGCGCCAGCAGCTTGGGGCTAGCGGGAGGGGACGAGCAGTACTTC	CASSLGLAGGDEQYF
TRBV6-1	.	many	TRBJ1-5	TGTGCCAGCAGTCGGGAAGGGCTAAGCAATCAGCCCCAGCATTTT	CASSREGLSNQPQHF
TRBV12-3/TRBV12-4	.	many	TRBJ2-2	TGTATCGGATCGAACACCGGGGAGCTGTTTTTT	CIGSNTGELFF